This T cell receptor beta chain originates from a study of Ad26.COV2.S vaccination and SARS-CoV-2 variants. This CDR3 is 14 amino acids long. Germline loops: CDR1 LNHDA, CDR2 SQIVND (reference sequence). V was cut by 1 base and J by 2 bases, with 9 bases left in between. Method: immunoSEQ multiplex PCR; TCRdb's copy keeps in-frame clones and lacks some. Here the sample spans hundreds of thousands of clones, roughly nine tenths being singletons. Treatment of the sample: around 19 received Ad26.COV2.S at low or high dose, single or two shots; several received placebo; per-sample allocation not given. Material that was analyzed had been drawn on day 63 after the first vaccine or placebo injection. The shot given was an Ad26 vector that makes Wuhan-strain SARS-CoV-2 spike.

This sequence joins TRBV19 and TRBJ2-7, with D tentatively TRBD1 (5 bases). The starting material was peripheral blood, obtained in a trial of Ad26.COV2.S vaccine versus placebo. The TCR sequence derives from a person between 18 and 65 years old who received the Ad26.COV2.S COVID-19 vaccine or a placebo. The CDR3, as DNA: TGTGCCAGTAGTATAGGACAGAGCCCCTACGAGCAGTACTTC. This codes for CASSIGQSPYEQYF.